This T cell receptor beta chain is from a study of identical twins. Concerning this clonotype: Its antigen is not identified.

The ends were cut back, 4 bases at V and 2 bases at J, with 12 bases in the middle. CDR3 length equals 15 residues. Germline-derived CDR1 and CDR2 are KGHDR and SFDVKD. Unique molecular identifiers were in the cDNA, with template-switch universal primer binding. TCRdb ran MiXCR on the 5' RACE reads and lists one entry per CDR3 protein. This sample has hundreds of thousands of distinct CDR3 sequences; approximately 13% occur once, and the top ten carry around 1.6%. The study's findings and limits: Zero-insertion findings could be partly confounded by invariant cells (MAIT and iNKT cells). Instead of following the same donors, the conclusions were based on cross-sectional statistical analysis.

These data were likewise used in another study, on yellow fever vaccine responses in identical twins.

This chain links TRBV24-1 with TRBJ2-3; perhaps TRBD2 as D (7 bases). The sequence was obtained from a woman aged 18-29 years in good health. The specimen was PBMCs. CDR3 sequence: CATSDPGGPTDTQYF. In DNA form, the CDR3 reads TGTGCCACCAGTGACCCCGGGGGGCCCACAGATACGCAGTATTTT.